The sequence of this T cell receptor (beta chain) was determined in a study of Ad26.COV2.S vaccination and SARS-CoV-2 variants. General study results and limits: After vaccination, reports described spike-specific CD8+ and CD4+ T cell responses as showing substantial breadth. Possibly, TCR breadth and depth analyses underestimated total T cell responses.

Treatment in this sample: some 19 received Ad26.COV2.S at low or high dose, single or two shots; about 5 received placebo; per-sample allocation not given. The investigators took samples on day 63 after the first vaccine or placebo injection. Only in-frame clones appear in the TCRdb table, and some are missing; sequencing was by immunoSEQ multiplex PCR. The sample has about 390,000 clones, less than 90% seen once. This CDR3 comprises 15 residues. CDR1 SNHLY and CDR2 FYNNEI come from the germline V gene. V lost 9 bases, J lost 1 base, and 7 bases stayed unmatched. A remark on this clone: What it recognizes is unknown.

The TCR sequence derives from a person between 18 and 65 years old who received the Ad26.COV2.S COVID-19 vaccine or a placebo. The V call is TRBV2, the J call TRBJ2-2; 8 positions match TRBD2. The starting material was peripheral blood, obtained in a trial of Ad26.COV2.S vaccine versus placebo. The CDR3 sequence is CASSLAGLNTGELFF. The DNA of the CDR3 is TGTGCCAGTAGCCTAGCGGGCCTGAACACCGGGGAGCTGTTTTTT.